Below are 11 T cell receptor beta chains sequenced from a single sample in a study of beta chain features in type 1 diabetes. Study-level points and caveats: TCRB CDR3 length was moderately but significantly reduced in all four CD4+ subsets of Type 1 diabetes patients.

Their specific antigens are unknown. The sequenced template was cDNA made from the entire isolated RNA. Profiled with immunoSEQ multiplex PCR; TCRdb holds only in-frame clones, not every one. Of 680,000 or so clones in the sample, around an eighth were seen once. Sequencing input: naive CD4+ T cells from blood. The source of these receptors is a young man with type 1 diabetes.

This clone was observed a few times. The sample holds other DNA sequences that translate to the same CDR3. V gene TRBV30 combines with J gene TRBJ2-7; D gene ambiguous. V gave up 2 bases and J gave up 3 bases, with 5 bases separating them. This CDR3 is 11 amino acids long. Germline CDR1 GTSNPN, CDR2 SVGIG (reference sequence). CDR3 in DNA: TGTGCCTGGAGTCACAACTACGAGCAGTACTTC. Translating it yields CAWSHNYEQYF.

V usage is TRBV19 and J usage is TRBJ2-1; no definite D call. The CDR3 spans 16 residues. Germline assignment: CDR1 LNHDA and CDR2 SQIVND (reference sequence). Trimming left V 1 base short and J 5 bases short, with 15 bases between. The DNA for the CDR3 is TGTGCCAGTAGTATAGCGGGCAGTACGTCCGACAATGAGCAGTTCTTC. Encoded protein: CASSIAGSTSDNEQFF.

The rearrangement links TRBV6-5 to TRBJ2-1, with D maybe TRBD1 (6 bases). The germline V gene encodes CDR1 MNHEY and CDR2 SVGAGI. The CDR3 consists of 14 residues. V lost 6 bases and J 4 bases, leaving 13 bases between the germline ends. As DNA, the CDR3 is TGTGCCAGCAGGGAGGACAGCCCTTACAATGAGCAGTTCTTC. Its protein product is CASREDSPYNEQFF.

The sample holds a few counts of this clone. V gene TRBV28 combines with J gene TRBJ2-2; a possible D gene is TRBD2 (6 bases). The germline V gene has CDR1 MDHEN and CDR2 SYDVKM. This CDR3 region has 14 residues. The V gene lost 3 bases and the J gene lost 5 bases, with 10 bases spanning the gap. CDR3 nucleotides: TGTGCCAGCAGTTTGGCAGGGAGGACCGGGGAGCTGTTTTTT. Residues: CASSLAGRTGELFF.

The V call is TRBV6-5, the J call TRBJ2-3; unclear D gene. Between the trimmed V and J ends, which lost 0 bases and 2 bases, there was a span of 6 bases. This CDR3 is built from 14 residues. Germline V CDR1 and CDR2: MNHEY, SVGAGI. The DNA for the CDR3 is TGTGCCAGCAGTTACTCGGTGGCCACAGATACGCAGTATTTT. This codes for CASSYSVATDTQYF.

This clone turned up a few times. The chain has TRBV6-6 and TRBJ2-3; TRBD2 matches at 14 bases. Germline trimming cut 5 bases from V and 1 base from J; bases unmatched to any gene: 2. This CDR3 is built from 16 residues. Germline V lookup: CDR1 MNHNY, CDR2 SVGAGI (reference sequence). The CDR3 DNA is TGTGCCAGCAGTCCGGGACTAGCGGGGGGCACAGATACGCAGTATTTT. This translates into CASSPGLAGGTDTQYF.

V is TRBV4-2 and J is TRBJ2-5; the match to TRBD2 covers 7 bases. The trim removed 1 base at V and 2 bases at J, leaving 10 bases unmatched. The germline gives CDR1 LGHNA, CDR2 YNFKEQ. CDR3 size: 17 residues. CDR3 amino acids: CASSQVTTASGQETQYF. In DNA form, the CDR3 reads TGTGCCAGCAGCCAAGTGACTACGGCTAGCGGACAAGAGACCCAGTACTTC.

This chain uses TRBV4-1 with TRBJ2-7, with TRBD2 matching over 7 bases. This CDR3 has 16 amino acids. The junction had 7 bases not matched to a gene; V was cut back by 2 bases and J by 0 bases. The germline V gene has CDR1 MGHRA and CDR2 YSYEKL. The CDR3: CASSQLSGTISYEQYF. The CDR3 nucleotides read TGCGCCAGCAGCCAACTTTCCGGGACTATCTCCTACGAGCAGTACTTC.

Only a few counts were recorded for this clone. The J gene is TRBJ1-2, the V gene TRBV6-1; 8 bases are shared with TRBD1. The CDR3 totals 14 residues. Germline V gives CDR1 MNHNS, CDR2 SASEGT. J gave up 5 bases and V 0 bases, and 2 bases lay outside the gene matches. The CDR3 nucleotides read TGTGCCAGCAGTGAAGCATGGACAGGGTATGGCTACACCTTC. Its translation: CASSEAWTGYGYTF.

This clone was observed a handful of times. This rearrangement joins TRBV9 to TRBJ2-3, with 7 bases aligning to TRBD2. The CDR3 runs to 16 residues. Germline V gene sequence: CDR1 SGDLS, CDR2 YYNGEE. Germline trimming cut 3 bases from V and 0 bases from J; bases unmatched to any gene: 7. The CDR3 sequence is CASSAGGSGSTDTQYF. The CDR3 region has the DNA TGTGCCAGCAGCGCCGGGGGTAGCGGGAGCACAGATACGCAGTATTTT.

The chain has TRBV29-1 and TRBJ1-1; TRBD1 aligns across 8 bases. Per the germline V gene, CDR1 is SQVTM and CDR2 is ANQGSEA. The CDR3 has 15 amino acids. V trimming: 4 bases; J trimming: 3 bases; junction bases outside the gene matches: 10. The CDR3 coding sequence is TGCAGCGTTGCAGACAGGGGAATCAAGGACACTGAAGCTTTCTTT. This gives the protein CSVADRGIKDTEAFF.